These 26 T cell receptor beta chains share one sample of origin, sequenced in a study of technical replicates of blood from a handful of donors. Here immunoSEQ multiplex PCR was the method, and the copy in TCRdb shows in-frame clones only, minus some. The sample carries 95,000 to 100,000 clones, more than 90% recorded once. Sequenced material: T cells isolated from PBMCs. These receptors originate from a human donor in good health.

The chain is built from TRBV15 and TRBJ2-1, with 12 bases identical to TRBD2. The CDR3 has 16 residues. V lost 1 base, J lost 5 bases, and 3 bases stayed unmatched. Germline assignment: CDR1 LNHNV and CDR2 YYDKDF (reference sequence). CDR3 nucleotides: TGTGCCACCAGCAGAGCAAGACTAGCGGGGGACAATGAGCAGTTCTTC. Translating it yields CATSRARLAGDNEQFF.

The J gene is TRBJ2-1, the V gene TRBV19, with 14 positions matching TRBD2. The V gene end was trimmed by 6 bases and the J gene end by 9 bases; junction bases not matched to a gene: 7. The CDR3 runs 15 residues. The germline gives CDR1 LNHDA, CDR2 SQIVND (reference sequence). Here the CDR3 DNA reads TGTGCCAGTAGCCTGGGACTAGCGGGAGCGAGTGAGCAGTTCTTC. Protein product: CASSLGLAGASEQFF.

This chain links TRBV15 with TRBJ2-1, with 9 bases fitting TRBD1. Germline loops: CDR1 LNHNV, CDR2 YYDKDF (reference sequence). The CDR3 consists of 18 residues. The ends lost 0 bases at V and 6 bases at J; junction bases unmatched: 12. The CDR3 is CATSRDLRQGVRSNEQFF. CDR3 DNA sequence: TGTGCCACCAGCAGAGATTTAAGACAGGGGGTTCGAAGCAATGAGCAGTTCTTC.

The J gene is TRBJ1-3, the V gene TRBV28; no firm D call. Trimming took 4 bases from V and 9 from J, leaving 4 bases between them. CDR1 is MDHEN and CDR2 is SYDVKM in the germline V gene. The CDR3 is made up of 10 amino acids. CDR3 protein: CASSSSTIYF. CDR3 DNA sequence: TGTGCCAGCAGTTCGAGCACCATATATTTT.

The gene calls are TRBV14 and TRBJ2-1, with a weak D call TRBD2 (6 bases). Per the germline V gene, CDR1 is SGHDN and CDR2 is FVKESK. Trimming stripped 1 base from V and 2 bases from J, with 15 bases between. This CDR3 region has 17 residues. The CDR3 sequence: CASSQGDGSPTYNEQFF. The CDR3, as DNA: TGTGCCAGCAGCCAAGGAGACGGGAGCCCGACCTACAATGAGCAGTTCTTC.

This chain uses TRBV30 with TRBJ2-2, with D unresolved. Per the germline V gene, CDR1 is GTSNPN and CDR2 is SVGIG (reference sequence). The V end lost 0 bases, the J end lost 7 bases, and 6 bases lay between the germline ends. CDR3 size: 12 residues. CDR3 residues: CAWSVRFGELFF. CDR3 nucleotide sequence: TGTGCCTGGAGTGTACGGTTCGGGGAGCTGTTTTTT.

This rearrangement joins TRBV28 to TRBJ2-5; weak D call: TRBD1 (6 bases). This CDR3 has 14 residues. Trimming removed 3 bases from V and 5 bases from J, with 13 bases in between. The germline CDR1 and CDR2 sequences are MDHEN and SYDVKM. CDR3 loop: CASSFSDSRETQYF. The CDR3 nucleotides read TGTGCCAGCAGTTTCTCGGACAGTAGGGAGACCCAGTACTTC.

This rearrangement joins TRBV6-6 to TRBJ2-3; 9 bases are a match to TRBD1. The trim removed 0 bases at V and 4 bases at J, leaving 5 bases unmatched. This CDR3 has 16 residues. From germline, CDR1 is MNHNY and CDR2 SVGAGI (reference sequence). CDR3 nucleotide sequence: TGTGCCAGCAGTTACTCGACAGGGGGTTTGGCAGATACGCAGTATTTT. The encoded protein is CASSYSTGGLADTQYF.

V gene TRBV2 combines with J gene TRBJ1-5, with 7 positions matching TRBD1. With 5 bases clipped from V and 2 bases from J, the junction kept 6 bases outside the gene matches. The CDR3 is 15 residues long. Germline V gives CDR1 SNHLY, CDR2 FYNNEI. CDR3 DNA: TGTGCCAGCAGTCCTCTAGGGGGCGGCAATCAGCCCCAGCATTTT. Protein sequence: CASSPLGGGNQPQHF.

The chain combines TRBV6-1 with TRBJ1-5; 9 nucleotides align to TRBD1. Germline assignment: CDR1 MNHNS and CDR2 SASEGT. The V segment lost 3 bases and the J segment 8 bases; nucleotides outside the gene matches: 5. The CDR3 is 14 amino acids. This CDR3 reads CASSEQGQGKPQHF. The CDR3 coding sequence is TGTGCCAGCAGTGAGCAGGGACAGGGAAAGCCCCAGCATTTT.

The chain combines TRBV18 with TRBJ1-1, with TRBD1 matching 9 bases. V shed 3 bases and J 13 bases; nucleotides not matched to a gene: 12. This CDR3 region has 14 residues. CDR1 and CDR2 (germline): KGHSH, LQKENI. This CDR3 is CASSPRTGVYEVFF. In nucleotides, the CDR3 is TGTGCCAGCTCACCGAGGACAGGGGTGTATGAGGTTTTCTTT.

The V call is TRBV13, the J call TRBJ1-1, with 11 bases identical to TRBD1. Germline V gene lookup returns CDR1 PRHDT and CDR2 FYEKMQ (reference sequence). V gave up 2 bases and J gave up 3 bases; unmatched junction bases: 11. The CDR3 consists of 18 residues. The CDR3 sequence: CASSLRSGTGGVYTEAFF. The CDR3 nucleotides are TGTGCCAGCAGCTTACGATCCGGGACAGGGGGGGTGTACACTGAAGCTTTCTTT.

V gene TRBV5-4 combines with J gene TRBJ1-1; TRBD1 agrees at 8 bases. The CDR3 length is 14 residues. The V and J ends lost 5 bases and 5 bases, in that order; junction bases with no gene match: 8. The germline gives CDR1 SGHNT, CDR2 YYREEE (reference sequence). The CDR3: CASSSTGGYTEAFF. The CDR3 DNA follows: TGTGCCAGCAGTTCCACAGGGGGTTATACTGAAGCTTTCTTT.

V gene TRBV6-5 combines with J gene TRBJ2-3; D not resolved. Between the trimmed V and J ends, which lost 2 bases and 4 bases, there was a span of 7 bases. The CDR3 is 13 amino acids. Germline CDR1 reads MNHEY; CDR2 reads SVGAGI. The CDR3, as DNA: TGTGCCAGCAGTTACAGAGTGGCAGATACGCAGTATTTT. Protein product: CASSYRVADTQYF.

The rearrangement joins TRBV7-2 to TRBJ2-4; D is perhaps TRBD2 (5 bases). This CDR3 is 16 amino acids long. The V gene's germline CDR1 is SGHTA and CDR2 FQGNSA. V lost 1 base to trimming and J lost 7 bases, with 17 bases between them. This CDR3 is CASSLDRVQTGNIQYF. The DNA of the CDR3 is TGTGCCAGCAGCTTAGACAGAGTTCAGACGGGGAACATTCAGTACTTC. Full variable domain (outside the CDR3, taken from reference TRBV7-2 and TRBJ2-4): GAGVSQSPSNKVTEKGKDVELRCDPISGHTALYWYRQSLGQGLEFLIYFQGNSAPDKSGLPSDRFSAERTGGSVSTLTIQRTQQEDSAVYLCASSLDRVQTGNIQYFGAGTRLSVL.

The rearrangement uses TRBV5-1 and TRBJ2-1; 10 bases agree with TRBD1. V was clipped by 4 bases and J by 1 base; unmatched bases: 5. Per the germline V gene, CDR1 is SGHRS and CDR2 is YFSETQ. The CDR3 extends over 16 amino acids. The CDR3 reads CASSPMGQGSYNEQFF. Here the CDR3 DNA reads TGCGCCAGCAGCCCCATGGGACAGGGGTCCTACAATGAGCAGTTCTTC.

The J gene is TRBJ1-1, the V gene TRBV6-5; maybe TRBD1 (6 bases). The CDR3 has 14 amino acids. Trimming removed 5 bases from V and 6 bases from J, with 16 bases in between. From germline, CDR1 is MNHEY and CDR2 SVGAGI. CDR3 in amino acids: CASSEGWTAAEAFF. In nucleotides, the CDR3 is TGTGCCAGCAGTGAAGGATGGACAGCCGCTGAAGCTTTCTTT.

Here the CDR3 reads CASSFGSRGAYEKLFF. As DNA, the CDR3 is TGTGCCAGCAGCTTCGGTTCGCGGGGGGCGTATGAAAAACTGTTTTTT. The chain combines TRBV7-9 with TRBJ1-4, with D perhaps matching TRBD1 (6 bases). Deletions cut 3 bases from V and 6 bases from J, with 17 bases between. This CDR3 contains 16 residues. CDR1 is SEHNR, CDR2 FQNEAQ, per germline (reference sequence).

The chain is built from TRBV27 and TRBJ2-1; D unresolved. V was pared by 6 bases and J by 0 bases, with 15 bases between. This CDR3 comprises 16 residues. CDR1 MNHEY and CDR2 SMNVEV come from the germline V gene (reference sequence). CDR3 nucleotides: TGTGCCAGCAGGACTTATCTGACGGTCTCCTACAATGAGCAGTTCTTC. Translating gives CASRTYLTVSYNEQFF.

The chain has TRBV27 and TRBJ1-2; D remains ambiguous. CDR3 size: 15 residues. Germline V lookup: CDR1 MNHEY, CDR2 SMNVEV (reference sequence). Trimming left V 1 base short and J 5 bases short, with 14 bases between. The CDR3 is CASSLLSTRDYGYTF. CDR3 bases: TGTGCCAGCAGTTTATTAAGCACTCGTGATTATGGCTACACCTTC.

The CDR3 loop reads CASSLPGANTGELFF. The DNA of the CDR3 is TGTGCCAGCAGTTTACCGGGAGCGAACACCGGGGAGCTGTTTTTT. The chain recombines TRBV27 with TRBJ2-2, with D tentatively TRBD2 (6 bases). Germline CDR1 MNHEY, CDR2 SMNVEV (reference sequence). The CDR3 has 15 residues. V was pared by 2 bases and J by 0 bases, with 7 bases between.

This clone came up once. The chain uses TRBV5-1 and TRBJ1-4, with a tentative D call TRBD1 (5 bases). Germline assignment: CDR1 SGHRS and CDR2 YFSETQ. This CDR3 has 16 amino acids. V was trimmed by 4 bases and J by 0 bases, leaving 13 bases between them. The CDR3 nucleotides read TGCGCCAGCAGCCTAGGACACGAGACAACTAATGAAAAACTGTTTTTT. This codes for CASSLGHETTNEKLFF. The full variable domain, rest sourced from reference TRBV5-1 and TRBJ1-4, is KAGVTQTPRYLIKTRGQQVTLSCSPISGHRSVSWYQQTPGQGLQFLFEYFSETQRNKGNFPGRFSGRQFSNSRSEMNVSTLELGDSALYLCASSLGHETTNEKLFFGSGTQLSVL.

The CDR3 reads CASSQTGIDTQYF. CDR3 coding DNA: TGTGCCAGCAGCCAAACAGGGATAGATACGCAGTATTTT. The genes are TRBV14 and TRBJ2-3; perhaps TRBD1 as D (6 bases). CDR1 and CDR2 from the germline V gene are SGHDN and FVKESK. V lost 2 bases, J lost 5 bases, and 8 bases lay in between. There are 13 residues in the CDR3.

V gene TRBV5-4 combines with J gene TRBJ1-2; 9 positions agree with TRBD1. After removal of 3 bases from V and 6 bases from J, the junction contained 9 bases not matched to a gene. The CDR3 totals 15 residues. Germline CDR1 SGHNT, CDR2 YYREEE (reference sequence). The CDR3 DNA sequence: TGTGCCAGCAGCTCGGGGACAGGGTCAGAGAATGGCTACACCTTC. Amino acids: CASSSGTGSENGYTF.

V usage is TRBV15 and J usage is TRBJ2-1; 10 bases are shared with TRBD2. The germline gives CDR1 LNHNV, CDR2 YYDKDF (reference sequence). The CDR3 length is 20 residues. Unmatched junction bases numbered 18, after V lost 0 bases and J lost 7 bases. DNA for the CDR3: TGTGCCACCAGCAGAGATTCATGGGGAGGAACTAGCGGGATTAAGAATGAGCAGTTCTTC. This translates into CATSRDSWGGTSGIKNEQFF.

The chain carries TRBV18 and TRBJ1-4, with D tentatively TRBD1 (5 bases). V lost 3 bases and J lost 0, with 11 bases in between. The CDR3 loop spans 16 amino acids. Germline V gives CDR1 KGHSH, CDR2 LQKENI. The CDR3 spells CASSPRQTATNEKLFF. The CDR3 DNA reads TGTGCCAGCTCACCCCGACAGACTGCAACTAATGAAAAACTGTTTTTT. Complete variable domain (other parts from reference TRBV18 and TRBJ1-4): NAGVMQNPRHLVRRRGQEARLRCSPMKGHSHVYWYRQLPEEGLKFMVYLQKENIIDESGMPKERFSAEFPKEGPSILRIQQVVRGDSAAYFCASSPRQTATNEKLFFGSGTQLSVL.